A single sample gave rise to the 25 T cell receptor beta chains below, sequenced in a study of blood T cell repertoires in COVID-19. Profiling relied on immunoSEQ multiplex PCR, and the TCRdb table lists in-frame clones only, not all of them. The profile shows some 60,000 clones, 80% of them singletons. Specimen: peripheral blood. The receptors here all came from a man younger than 40 with COVID-19, enrolled during active disease.

The chain employs TRBV14 and TRBJ1-2; tentative D call: TRBD1 (5 bases). The CDR3 is 14 residues long. Trimming cost V 4 bases and J 4 bases, with 13 bases left between them. Germline V gene data show CDR1 as SGHDN and CDR2 as FVKESK. The CDR3 reads CASSPSRDSYGYTF. In DNA form, the CDR3 reads TGTGCCAGCAGCCCCTCCCGGGACTCCTATGGCTACACCTTC.

This clone was seen only a few times. The chain has TRBV6-4 and TRBJ2-7, with 10 bases aligning to TRBD1. CDR3 length equals 13 residues. The junction had 3 bases not matched to a gene; V was cut back by 3 bases and J by 7 bases. Germline CDR1 reads MRHNA; CDR2 reads SNTAGT. Here the CDR3 DNA reads TGTGCCAGCAGTGAGCGGGACAGGGGTGAGCAGTACTTC. Protein product: CASSERDRGEQYF.

This chain connects TRBV11-2 to TRBJ2-1; 10 bases are a match to TRBD2. Trimming removed 2 bases from V and 7 bases from J; junction bases left unmatched: 14. In germline, CDR1 is SGHAT, CDR2 FQNNGV. The CDR3 is 18 amino acids. The CDR3 coding sequence is TGTGCCAGCAGCTTAATTGGGGCTAGCGGGAGTTCTTCAAATGAGCAGTTCTTC. Its translation is CASSLIGASGSSSNEQFF.

The chain links TRBV5-4 to TRBJ2-7; the match to TRBD2 covers 11 bases. CDR3 length: 15 amino acids. Germline CDR1 reads SGHNT; CDR2 reads YYREEE (reference sequence). V shed 3 bases and J 3 bases; nucleotides not matched to a gene: 5. The CDR3 loop is CASSSSSGRVYEQYF. In DNA form, the CDR3 reads TGTGCCAGCAGCTCGAGTAGCGGGAGGGTCTACGAGCAGTACTTC. The complete variable domain, with remaining parts taken from reference TRBV5-4 and TRBJ2-7, reads ETGVTQSPTHLIKTRGQQVTLRCSSQSGHNTVSWYQQALGQGPQFIFQYYREEENGRGNFPPRFSGLQFPNYSSELNVNALELDDSALYLCASSSSSGRVYEQYFGPGTRLTVT.

This chain links TRBV27 with TRBJ2-7; D remains ambiguous. V shed 4 bases and J shed 3 bases, with 4 bases lying between them. The length of the CDR3 is 11 residues. The germline CDR1 and CDR2 sequences are MNHEY and SMNVEV (reference sequence). CDR3 residues: CASSSLYEQYF. CDR3 DNA sequence: TGTGCCAGCAGTTCCCTCTACGAGCAGTACTTC.

CDR3 nucleotides: TGTGCCAGCAGTCGTCGGGACAGGGCCTATGGCTACACCTTC. Encoded protein: CASSRRDRAYGYTF. This chain links TRBV6-5 with TRBJ1-2; 9 bases are a match to TRBD1. CDR3 size: 14 residues. Germline values: CDR1 MNHEY, CDR2 SVGAGI. V shed 5 bases, J shed 4 bases, and the junction held 5 bases outside the gene matches.

The chain uses TRBV7-9 and TRBJ2-5; maybe TRBD2 (6 bases). Trimming stripped 5 bases from V and 2 bases from J, with 15 bases between. Germline V gene data show CDR1 as SEHNR and CDR2 as FQNEAQ (reference sequence). CDR3 length equals 15 residues. CDR3 bases: TGTGCCAGCAGCCCCCGAACGGGGACTCAAGAGACCCAGTACTTC. Encoded protein: CASSPRTGTQETQYF. Full variable domain (remainder filled in from reference TRBV7-9 and TRBJ2-5): DTGVSQNPRHKITKRGQNVTFRCDPISEHNRLYWYRQTLGQGPEFLTYFQNEAQLEKSRLLSDRFSAERPKGSFSTLEIQRTEQGDSAMYLCASSPRTGTQETQYFGPGTRLLVL.

The chain employs TRBV6-5 and TRBJ2-6; no definite D call. This CDR3 comprises 13 residues. Trimming took off 8 bases at V and 0 bases at J, with 5 bases between the two ends. Germline V gene sequence: CDR1 MNHEY, CDR2 SVGAGI. In DNA, the CDR3 is TGTGCCAGCGGCAGCTCTGGGGCCAACGTCCTGACTTTC. It yields the protein CASGSSGANVLTF.

The chain uses TRBV11-3 and TRBJ1-6; TRBD1 might be the D (6 bases). The CDR3 loop spans 16 amino acids. Germline loops: CDR1 SGHNT, CDR2 YENEEA. With 2 bases removed from V and 8 bases from J, the gap between germline ends came to 16 bases. CDR3 residues: CASSLYSSGADSPLHF. The CDR3 region has the DNA TGTGCCAGCAGCTTATATAGTTCAGGGGCAGATTCACCCCTCCACTTT. The full variable domain, its missing parts supplied by reference TRBV11-3 and TRBJ1-6, is EAGVVQSPRYKIIEKKQPVAFWCNPISGHNTLYWYLQNLGQGPELLIRYENEEAVDDSQLPKDRFSAERLKGVDSTLKIQPAELGDSAVYLCASSLYSSGADSPLHFGNGTRLTVT.

The chain is built from TRBV30 and TRBJ1-1; D is uncertain. CDR3 size: 16 residues. Per the germline V gene, CDR1 is GTSNPN and CDR2 is SVGIG (reference sequence). V gave up 2 bases and J gave up 2 bases, with 18 bases separating them. CDR3 coding DNA: TGTGCCTGGAGTCTTATCCCGAGGTCCGTCAACACTGAAGCTTTCTTT. Its translation: CAWSLIPRSVNTEAFF.

The CDR3 nucleotides are TGTGCCAGCAGCCCGAGGCCGAACACTGAAGCTTTCTTT. Its translation: CASSPRPNTEAFF. The chain couples TRBV3-1 (or the pseudogene TRBV3-2) to TRBJ1-1, with D unclear. The CDR3 consists of 13 residues. From germline, CDR1 is LGHDT and CDR2 YNNKEL (reference sequence). V lost 4 bases and J lost 1, with 7 bases in between.

This clone was detected once. The chain uses TRBV6-5 and TRBJ1-2; 7 bases fit TRBD1. V dropped 6 bases and J dropped 4; count of bases not matched to a gene: 5. This CDR3 is built from 13 residues. Germline CDR1 reads MNHEY; CDR2 reads SVGAGI. The CDR3: CASRSTGVYGYTF. In nucleotides, the CDR3 is TGTGCCAGCAGGTCTACAGGGGTCTATGGCTACACCTTC.

This chain joins TRBV10-2 and TRBJ2-7, with a weak D call TRBD1 (6 bases). Germline V gene data show CDR1 as WSHSY and CDR2 as SAAADI. The germline V and J ends were trimmed by 2 bases and 1 base, with 15 bases remaining between them. The CDR3 is 16 residues long. CDR3 loop: CASSEEDSYKSYEQYF. DNA of the CDR3: TGCGCCAGCAGTGAGGAGGACAGCTACAAGTCCTACGAGCAGTACTTC.

V gene TRBV11-1 combines with J gene TRBJ1-4; no reliable D call. Trimming left V 5 bases short and J 7 bases short, with 8 bases between. Germline V gene sequence: CDR1 SGHAT, CDR2 FQDESV (reference sequence). The CDR3 contains 12 residues. The CDR3 loop is CASSTRGEKLFF. CDR3 bases: TGTGCCAGCAGCACACGGGGTGAAAAACTGTTTTTT.

This clone was observed once. The V call is TRBV9, the J call TRBJ2-1; TRBD2 matches 15 bases. This CDR3 has 19 residues. In germline, CDR1 is SGDLS, CDR2 YYNGEE. The V segment lost 0 bases and the J segment 8 bases; nucleotides outside the gene matches: 12. The chain's CDR3 is CASSVEGLAGGGGPDEQFF. DNA of the CDR3: TGTGCCAGCAGCGTAGAGGGACTAGCGGGAGGTGGGGGTCCGGATGAGCAGTTCTTC. Filled out from reference TRBV9 and TRBJ2-1, the complete variable domain reads DSGVTQTPKHLITATGQRVTLRCSPRSGDLSVYWYQQSLDQGLQFLIQYYNGEERAKGNILERFSAQQFPDLHSELNLSSLELGDSALYFCASSVEGLAGGGGPDEQFFGPGTRLTVL.

This chain connects TRBV29-1 to TRBJ2-5, with 8 bases aligning to TRBD2. With 1 base clipped from V and 2 bases from J, the junction kept 6 bases outside the gene matches. This CDR3 is built from 15 residues. In germline, CDR1 is SQVTM, CDR2 ANQGSEA. For the CDR3, the DNA is TGCAGCGTTGAAGTCTGGCGGGGGGTTCAAGAGACCCAGTACTTC. This translates into CSVEVWRGVQETQYF.

J is TRBJ2-5 and V is TRBV10-3; TRBD2 aligns across 8 bases. With V trimmed by 10 bases and J by 2 bases, 12 bases remained unmatched. Looked up from germline, CDR1 is ENHRY and CDR2 is SYGVKD. The CDR3 is 15 amino acids. Here the CDR3 DNA reads TGTGCCACCGTCCCGGGACTAGGGGGTCAAGAGACCCAGTACTTC. Protein product: CATVPGLGGQETQYF.

V and J are TRBV3-1 (or the pseudogene TRBV3-2) and TRBJ1-2, with TRBD1 identical over 11 bases. The germline V gene encodes CDR1 LGHDT and CDR2 YNNKEL (reference sequence). V dropped 0 bases and J dropped 8; count of bases not matched to a gene: 2. CDR3 size: 14 residues. CDR3 nucleotides: TGTGCCAGCAGCCAAGAGGACAGGGGGCACGGCTACACCTTC. It translates to CASSQEDRGHGYTF.

This chain links TRBV24-1 with TRBJ1-2, with D uncertain. The V end was cut by 2 bases, the J end by 7 bases, with 10 bases between. The CDR3 totals 13 residues. Germline V gene lookup returns CDR1 KGHDR and CDR2 SFDVKD. The DNA for the CDR3 is TGTGCCACCAGTGATTCCGGGGTTGGTGGCTACACCTTC. This sequence encodes CATSDSGVGGYTF.

The rearrangement links TRBV30 to TRBJ1-1; D is possibly TRBD1 (5 bases). The CDR3 runs 13 residues. Trimming stripped 0 bases from V and 8 bases from J, with 13 bases between. Germline-derived CDR1 and CDR2 are GTSNPN and SVGIG (reference sequence). In nucleotides, the CDR3 is TGTGCCTGGAGTGTGGTTTGGACAACAGAAGCTTTCTTT. Amino acid sequence: CAWSVVWTTEAFF.

The rearrangement links TRBV11-3 to TRBJ2-6; TRBD2 matches 15 bases. Germline values: CDR1 SGHNT, CDR2 YENEEA. Unmatched junction bases numbered 9, after V lost 5 bases and J lost 1 base. CDR3 length: 20 residues. The CDR3 DNA follows: TGTGCCAGCAGCCCTCGGGGGACTAGCGGGGGGTGGTCTGGGGCCAACGTCCTGACTTTC. Its translation is CASSPRGTSGGWSGANVLTF.

The CDR3 bases are TGTGCCAGCAGTTACTTGCGGGGAAACGAGCAGTACTTC. This gives the protein CASSYLRGNEQYF. The chain links TRBV6-2 or TRBV6-3 to TRBJ2-7; perhaps TRBD2 as D (6 bases). The CDR3 runs 13 residues. Trimming left V 1 base short and J 5 bases short, with 9 bases between. Germline-derived CDR1 and CDR2 are MNHEY and SVGEGT.

This sequence joins TRBV9 and TRBJ1-4; a weak D match, TRBD1 (6 bases). This CDR3 has 15 amino acids. Germline lookup yields CDR1 SGDLS and CDR2 YYNGEE. The V end lost 4 bases, the J end lost 7 bases, and 17 bases lay between the germline ends. The CDR3 protein is CASSPGGGRGEKLFF. The CDR3 coding sequence is TGTGCCAGCAGCCCCGGGGGGGGGCGCGGTGAAAAACTGTTTTTT.

The chain uses TRBV28 and TRBJ2-3; 7 nucleotides line up with TRBD1. The ends lost 5 bases at V and 3 bases at J; junction bases unmatched: 8. The germline V gene has CDR1 MDHEN and CDR2 SYDVKM. The CDR3 consists of 15 residues. CDR3 in DNA: TGTGCCAGCAGTCAAACAGGGGTGGGGACAGATACGCAGTATTTT. Protein sequence: CASSQTGVGTDTQYF.

Points on this clone: Its ends do not fully match the called genes, so a read error is possible. The rearrangement uses TRBV28 and TRBJ2-7, with 7 bases fitting TRBD1. Per germline, CDR1 MDHEN and CDR2 SYDVKM. CDR3 length: 12 residues. CDR3 sequence reads: CASSTSGTVLLF. In DNA form, the CDR3 reads TGTGCCAGCAGTACCTCCGGGACAGTCTTGCTCTTC.